This T cell receptor (beta chain) was documented in a study of blood T cells in healthy people across ages. This clonotype was seen repeatedly, ten times or more. PCR was performed a second time for roughly 7 to 11 cycles using a sample-barcoded 5' primer and a J-beta primer mix. All samples yielded 2.5 million or more CDR3-containing paired-end reads. MiXCR, applied by TCRdb to the 5' RACE reads, yields one record per CDR3 protein. The sample carries 600,000 to 800,000 distinct CDR3 sequences, under 25% recorded once. In germline, CDR1 is MNHEY, CDR2 SVGAGI. This CDR3 contains 14 residues. Trimming left V 2 bases short and J 5 bases short, with 12 bases between.

The rearrangement uses TRBV6-5 and TRBJ2-5, with D possibly matching TRBD1 (6 bases). The sample taken for sequencing was blood. This clonotype originated in a man in his 70s in good health. The CDR3 coding sequence is TGTGCCAGCAGTTACGGGCAGGGGTTGGAGACCCAGTACTTC. This encodes CASSYGQGLETQYF.